One sample yielded the 13 T cell receptor beta chains listed below, sequenced in a study of human T cells and chemical hapten exposure. The authors extracted total RNA from unfractionated whole blood. One entry per CDR3 protein results from TCRdb running MiXCR on the 5' RACE reads. The sample holds 81,000 or so distinct CDR3 sequences, approximately 7.7% seen once. The source of these receptors is a male donor in good health.

This clonotype has a count of ten or more. V and J are TRBV7-9 and TRBJ2-2; D gene uncertain. The germline gives CDR1 SEHNR, CDR2 FQNEAQ (reference sequence). This CDR3 region has 14 residues. Trimming took off 5 bases at V and 3 bases at J, with 10 bases between the two ends. The CDR3 spells CASSPSIYTGELFF. CDR3 bases: TGTGCCAGCAGCCCATCGATTTACACCGGGGAGCTGTTTTTT.

This clonotype was counted at least ten times. The chain employs TRBV30 and TRBJ2-7, with D hard to call. Trimming stripped 3 bases from V and 4 bases from J, with 7 bases between. Germline V gene sequence: CDR1 GTSNPN, CDR2 SVGIG (reference sequence). This CDR3 is built from 11 residues. CDR3 nucleotides: TGTGCCTGGAGAGCCACTTACGAGCAGTACTTC. It specifies CAWRATYEQYF.

This clonotype was observed at least ten times. This chain's CDR3 is CSVEPDQETQYF. The CDR3 DNA follows: TGCAGCGTTGAGCCAGACCAAGAGACCCAGTACTTC. This chain links TRBV29-1 with TRBJ2-5; unclear D gene. This CDR3 spans 12 amino acids. In germline, CDR1 is SQVTM, CDR2 ANQGSEA. The V gene lost 3 bases and the J gene lost 0 bases, with 5 bases spanning the gap.

A few counts support this clonotype. This sequence joins TRBV12-5 and TRBJ1-1; weak D call: TRBD1 (6 bases). Trimming shortened V by 5 bases and J by 1 base, and 8 bases separated the two germline ends. The CDR3 length is 13 residues. In germline, CDR1 is LGHNT, CDR2 FRNRAP. The CDR3 here is CASGRTANTEAFF. CDR3 nucleotides: TGTGCTAGTGGTCGGACAGCGAACACTGAAGCTTTCTTT.

CDR3 protein: CSVPKGARETQYF. The CDR3 region has the DNA TGCAGCGTCCCTAAGGGGGCCCGGGAGACCCAGTACTTC. The chain has TRBV29-1 and TRBJ2-5; 7 bases line up with TRBD1. The ends lost 6 bases at V and 5 bases at J; junction bases unmatched: 9. CDR3 size: 13 residues. CDR1 and CDR2 (germline): SQVTM, ANQGSEA.

This clonotype turned up a few times. This rearrangement joins TRBV6-1 to TRBJ2-2; TRBD2 agrees at 11 bases. Germline CDR1 and CDR2: MNHNS and SASEGT. The CDR3 is 17 residues long. Trimming removed 5 bases from V and 9 bases from J; junction bases left unmatched: 14. The CDR3 DNA sequence: TGTGCCAGCAGTCTATCTAGCGGGAGGACGGAGGGCCGGGAGCTGTTTTTT. The encoded protein is CASSLSSGRTEGRELFF.

This rearrangement joins TRBV7-8 to TRBJ2-3, with D unresolved. The CDR3 has 13 residues. Germline V gene sequence: CDR1 SGHVS, CDR2 FQNEAQ. V was shortened by 6 bases and J by 8 bases, with 15 bases between the two germline ends. The CDR3 DNA sequence: TGTGCCAGCAGACCCTCTGGAAACCCTACGCAGTATTTT. Translating gives CASRPSGNPTQYF.

The chain combines TRBV5-4 with TRBJ2-3, with 7 bases fitting TRBD2. The CDR3 length is 15 residues. The germline V gene encodes CDR1 SGHNT and CDR2 YYREEE (reference sequence). With V trimmed by 0 bases and J by 4 bases, 5 bases remained unmatched. The CDR3 is CASSLDPGGSDTQYF. CDR3 in DNA: TGTGCCAGCAGCTTGGATCCGGGAGGTTCAGATACGCAGTATTTT.

This chain uses TRBV7-6 with TRBJ1-2; D uncertain. V dropped 2 bases and J dropped 2 bases, with 18 bases sitting between them. Looked up from germline, CDR1 is SGHVS and CDR2 is FNYEAQ. This CDR3 comprises 17 residues. DNA for the CDR3: TGTGCCAGCAGCTTAACGCCCCTCGTGGGATTGAACTATGGCTACACCTTC. It translates to CASSLTPLVGLNYGYTF.

The CDR3 nucleotides are TGCGCCAGCGGACCCGGGACAACACCCTACGAGCAGTACTTC. Its protein product is CASGPGTTPYEQYF. The chain uses TRBV5-1 and TRBJ2-7; a possible D gene is TRBD1 (6 bases). The CDR3 runs 14 residues. From germline, CDR1 is SGHRS and CDR2 YFSETQ. Trimming left V 7 bases short and J 2 bases short, with 16 bases between.

At least ten counts were recorded for this clonotype. The chain combines TRBV10-3 with TRBJ2-1; the match to TRBD2 covers 8 bases. V gave up 10 bases and J gave up 8 bases; unmatched junction bases: 7. This CDR3 region has 12 residues. The germline V gene encodes CDR1 ENHRY and CDR2 SYGVKD. CDR3 sequence (DNA): TGTGCCACCCGGACTAGCAGAGATGAGCAGTTCTTC. Translating gives CATRTSRDEQFF.

This clonotype showed up just a few times. This sequence joins TRBV29-1 and TRBJ1-4, with D possibly matching TRBD1 (5 bases). V dropped 2 bases and J dropped 6 bases, with 13 bases sitting between them. The CDR3 is 14 residues long. Germline lookup yields CDR1 SQVTM and CDR2 ANQGSEA. This chain's CDR3 is CSVEIEGFDEKLFF. The CDR3, as DNA: TGCAGCGTTGAAATCGAGGGGTTTGATGAAAAACTGTTTTTT.

Ten or more counts support this clonotype. V usage is TRBV10-1 and J usage is TRBJ1-1, with D perhaps TRBD1 (6 bases). The CDR3 spans 14 residues. Germline CDR1 WNHNN, CDR2 SYGVQD (reference sequence). V gave up 4 bases and J gave up 0 bases, with 9 bases separating them. CDR3 in DNA: TGCGCCAGCAGTGTAGGACAGCTGAACACTGAAGCTTTCTTT. Protein sequence: CASSVGQLNTEAFF.